This TCR beta chain was retrieved from a study of T cell repertoires in cytomegalovirus infection. Study-level background: The authors used CMV epitopes that were HLA-C-restricted (recently identified) and HLA-B-restricted (well studied). General observations from the study: The response measured ex vivo was dominated by TCR beta clonotypes (HLA-C-restricted and CMV-specific).

This CDR3 spans 16 amino acids. V gave up 6 bases and J gave up 0 bases; unmatched junction bases: 5. CDR1 is MNHEY, CDR2 SVGAGI, per germline. As concerns this clonotype: Its matching antigen is unknown.

TCRdb passed the reads through MiXCR, listing each CDR3 protein once. Altogether 380,000 or so distinct CDR3 sequences are present, just under 35% being singletons, with the ten largest covering around an eighth. The clonotype comes from a human donor in good health (CMV status not recorded). Some clones in this sample may be carry-over from other donors' samples. The sequenced sample was cultured PBMCs, obtained from culture after CMV antigen stimulation. The V call is TRBV6-5, the J call TRBJ2-3, with 11 bases lining up with TRBD2. The CDR3 sequence: CASRGSGRVSTDTQYF. The CDR3, as DNA: TGTGCCAGCAGGGGTAGCGGGAGGGTCAGCACAGATACGCAGTATTTT.